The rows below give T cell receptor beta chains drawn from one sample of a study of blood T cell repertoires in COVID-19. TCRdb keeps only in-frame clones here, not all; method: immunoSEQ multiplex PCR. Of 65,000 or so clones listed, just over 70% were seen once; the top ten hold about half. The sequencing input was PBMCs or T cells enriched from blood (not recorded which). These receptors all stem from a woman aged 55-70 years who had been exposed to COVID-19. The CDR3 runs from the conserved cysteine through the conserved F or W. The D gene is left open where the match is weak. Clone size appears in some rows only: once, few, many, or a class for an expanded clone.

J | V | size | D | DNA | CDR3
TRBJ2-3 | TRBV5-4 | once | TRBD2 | TGTGCCAGCAGCTTGGATATGCGGGGGGCTTCGAGCACAGATACGCAGTATTTT | CASSLDMRGASSTDTQYF
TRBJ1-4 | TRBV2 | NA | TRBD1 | TGTGCCAGCAGTGAGGGGGACAGGGTTAATGAAAAACTGTTTTTT | CASSEGDRVNEKLFF
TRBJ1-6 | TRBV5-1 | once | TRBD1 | TGCGCCAGCAGCTTGGCTTTGGGACAGAGTAATTCACCCCTCCACTTT | CASSLALGQSNSPLHF
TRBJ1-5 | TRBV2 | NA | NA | TGTGCCAGCAGTGAAGGACAGCCCTATTTTAATCAGCCCCAGCATTTT | CASSEGQPYFNQPQHF
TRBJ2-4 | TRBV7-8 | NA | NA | TGTGCCAGCAGCCTCGCATCCGGGGAAAACATTCAGTACTTC | CASSLASGENIQYF
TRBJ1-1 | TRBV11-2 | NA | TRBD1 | TGTGCCAGCAGCCCCCGACAGGGTGCCACTGAAGCTTTCTTT | CASSPRQGATEAFF
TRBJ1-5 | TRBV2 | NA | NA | TGTGCCAGCAAGGTGGGCGGCAATCAGCCCCAGCATTTT | CASKVGGNQPQHF
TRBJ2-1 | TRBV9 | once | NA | TGTGCCAGCAGCCCTAAGAATACCAATGAGCAGTTCTTC | CASSPKNTNEQFF
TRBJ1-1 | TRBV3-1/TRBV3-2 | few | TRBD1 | TGTGCCAGCATCAACAGGGGAATGAACACTGAAGCTTTCTTT | CASINRGMNTEAFF
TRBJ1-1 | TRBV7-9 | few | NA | TGTGCCAGCAGCCAGTCCCCATCCACTGAAGCTTTCTTT | CASSQSPSTEAFF
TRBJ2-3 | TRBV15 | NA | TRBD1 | TGTGCCACCAGCAGAGAAAGGGACAGTCATAGAGATACGCAGTATTTT | CATSRERDSHRDTQYF
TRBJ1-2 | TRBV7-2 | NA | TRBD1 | TGTGCCAGCAGCGCCAGGGGACAGGACTATGGCTACACCTTC | CASSARGQDYGYTF
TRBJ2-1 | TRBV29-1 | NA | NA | TGCAGCGTTGAAGGAACCAGGCCACCCTACAATGAGCAGTTCTTC | CSVEGTRPPYNEQFF
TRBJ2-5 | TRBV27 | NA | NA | TGTGCCAGCAGTTTATCACCCCCACTAGAAACTATAAGAGAGACCCAGTACTTC | CASSLSPPLETIRETQYF
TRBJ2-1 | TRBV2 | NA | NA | TGTGCCAGCAGTGGGGCAGGGGGAGGCGAGCAGTTCTTC | CASSGAGGGEQFF
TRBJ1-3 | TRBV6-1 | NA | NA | TGTGCCAGCAGTGAAGACGGTGCCTTCTCTGGAAACACCATATATTTT | CASSEDGAFSGNTIYF
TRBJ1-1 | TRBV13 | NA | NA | TGTGCCAGCAGCCTGAACAGGAACACTGAAGCTTTCTTT | CASSLNRNTEAFF
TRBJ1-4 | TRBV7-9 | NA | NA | TGTGCCAGCAGCTTAGCTAAGGGGCAAGGTGAAAAACTGTTTTTT | CASSLAKGQGEKLFF
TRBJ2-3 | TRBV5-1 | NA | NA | TGCGCCAGCAGCGCACGGGAGCCCACAGATACGCAGTATTTT | CASSAREPTDTQYF
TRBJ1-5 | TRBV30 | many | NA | TGTGCCTGGAGTTCTCCTTTGACCGCGGGGGGCAATCAGCCCCAGCATTTT | CAWSSPLTAGGNQPQHF
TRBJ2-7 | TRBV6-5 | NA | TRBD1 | TGTGCCAGCAGCGCAGACAGGGGGTACGAGCAGTACTTC | CASSADRGYEQYF
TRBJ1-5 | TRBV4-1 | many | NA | TGCGCCAGCAGCCAAGATGAGAGGCAGCCCCAGCATTTT | CASSQDERQPQHF
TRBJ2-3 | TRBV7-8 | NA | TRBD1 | TGTGCCAGCAGCTCGGACCGGGGACAGGCCACAGATACGCAGTATTTT | CASSSDRGQATDTQYF
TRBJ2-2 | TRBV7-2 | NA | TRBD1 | TGTGCCAGCAGCCCGCCCGGGACAGTTACCGGGGAGCTGTTTTTT | CASSPPGTVTGELFF
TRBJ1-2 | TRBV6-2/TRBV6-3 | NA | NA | TGTGCCAGCAGTTACTCGGGGCGGGGGCTCGAAGTTGGCTACACCTTC | CASSYSGRGLEVGYTF
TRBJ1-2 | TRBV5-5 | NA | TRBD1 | TGTGCCAGCAGCTCCCTAAACCGGGACAGGGTTTCTAACTATGGCTACACCTTC | CASSSLNRDRVSNYGYTF
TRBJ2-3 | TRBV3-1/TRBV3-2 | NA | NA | TGTGCCAGCAGCCAAGATGTGGGGGCGTTGGGTACGCAGTATTTT | CASSQDVGALGTQYF
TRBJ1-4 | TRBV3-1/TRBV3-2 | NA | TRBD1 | TGTGCCAGCAGCTTTCAGGGGGCTACTAATGAAAAACTGTTTTTT | CASSFQGATNEKLFF
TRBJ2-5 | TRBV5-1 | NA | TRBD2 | TGCGCCAGCAGCTTGGGGGAGGGAGGAGGAGAGACCCAGTACTTC | CASSLGEGGGETQYF
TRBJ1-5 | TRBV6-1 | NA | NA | TGTGCCAGCAGTGAACAGAGCAATCAGCCCCAGCATTTT | CASSEQSNQPQHF
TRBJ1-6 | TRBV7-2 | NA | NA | TGTGCCAGCAGCCTTCGACAGCCTAATAATTCACCCCTCCACTTT | CASSLRQPNNSPLHF
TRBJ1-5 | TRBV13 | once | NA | TGTGCCAGCAGCTTAGGGCGCCAGCCCCAGCATTTT | CASSLGRQPQHF
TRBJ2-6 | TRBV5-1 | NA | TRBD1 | TGCGCCAGCAGGCCACAGGGACAGGGGGCCAACGTCCTGACTTTC | CASRPQGQGANVLTF
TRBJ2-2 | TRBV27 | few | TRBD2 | TGTGCCAGCAGTTTGATGGCGGGAGGGACCGGGGAGCTGTTTTTT | CASSLMAGGTGELFF
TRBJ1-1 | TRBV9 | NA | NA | TGTGCCAGCAGCGTTTCAACAGGGCAGGGCACTGAAGCTTTCTTT | CASSVSTGQGTEAFF
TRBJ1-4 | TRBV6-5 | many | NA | TGTGCCAGCAGTTTCATACCAGTTAATGAAAAACTGTTTTTT | CASSFIPVNEKLFF
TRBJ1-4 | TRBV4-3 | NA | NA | TGCGCCAGCAGCCAAGACCCCCCGGGAGCAACTAATGAAAAACTGTTTTTT | CASSQDPPGATNEKLFF
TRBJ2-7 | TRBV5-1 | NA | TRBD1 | TGCGCCAGCAGCCGGGGACAGGGTTCCTACGAGCAGTACTTC | CASSRGQGSYEQYF
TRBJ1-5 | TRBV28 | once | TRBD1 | TGTGCCAGCACCCCCCTCGATTTGGGACAGGGATTTAATCAGCCCCAGCATTTT | CASTPLDLGQGFNQPQHF
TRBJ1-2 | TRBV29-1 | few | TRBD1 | TGCAGCGTTGTTGAACAGGGGGCAGACTATGGCTACACCTTC | CSVVEQGADYGYTF
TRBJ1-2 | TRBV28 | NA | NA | TGTGCCAGCAGTCCCCTCCAGGGATTTAACTATGGCTACACCTTC | CASSPLQGFNYGYTF
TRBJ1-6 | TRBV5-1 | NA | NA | TGCGCCAGCAGCGATTGGAGGGCGGGGATCGGTTCACCCCTCCACTTT | CASSDWRAGIGSPLHF
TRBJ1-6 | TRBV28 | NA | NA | TGTGCCAGCAGTTTATCCAGGTCAGGGGTTGGTTCACCCCTCCACTTT | CASSLSRSGVGSPLHF
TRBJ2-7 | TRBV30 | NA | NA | TGTGCCTGGAGCGTCAGGGGAATAAGGAACGAGCAGTACTTC | CAWSVRGIRNEQYF